The rows below give T cell receptor beta chains drawn from one sample of a study of blood T cells in healthy people across ages. TCRdb reprocessed the 5' RACE reads with MiXCR, giving one entry per CDR3 protein. The sample shows around 320,000 distinct CDR3 sequences, 25% to 30% of them seen only once. The sequencing input was blood. Receptors originate from a woman aged 65 to 85 in good health. Each CDR3 is given with its conserved first and last residue. The D gene is left open where the match is weak. A clone size is listed for some rows: how often the clone was seen (once, few, many), or a class if it is expanded.

clone_size: NA; cdr3_length: 16; j_call: TRBJ2-1; v_call: TRBV29-1; d_call: TRBD2; cdr3_nt: TGCAGCGCCGCTAGCGGAAATAGAAATATTTACAATGAGCAGTTCTTC; cdr3_aa: CSAASGNRNIYNEQFF
clone_size: NA; cdr3_length: 17; j_call: TRBJ2-2; v_call: TRBV15; d_call: NA; cdr3_nt: TGTGCCACCAGCACCTTATCGGCCAGGGGTAACGCCGGGGAGCTGTTTTTT; cdr3_aa: CATSTLSARGNAGELFF
clone_size: NA; cdr3_length: 15; j_call: TRBJ1-6; v_call: TRBV7-9; d_call: TRBD1; cdr3_nt: TGTGCCAGCAGCCAGACAGGGGGCAGGGATTCACCCCTCCACTTT; cdr3_aa: CASSQTGGRDSPLHF
clone_size: NA; cdr3_length: 17; j_call: TRBJ1-4; v_call: TRBV7-9; d_call: TRBD1; cdr3_nt: TGTGCCAGCAGCCGGATGACAGGGGGAGCCGCTAATGAAAAACTGTTTTTT; cdr3_aa: CASSRMTGGAANEKLFF
clone_size: NA; cdr3_length: 13; j_call: TRBJ1-2; v_call: TRBV28; d_call: NA; cdr3_nt: TGTGCCAGCAGTTTAGGGGGCCACTATGGCTACACCTTC; cdr3_aa: CASSLGGHYGYTF
clone_size: NA; cdr3_length: 16; j_call: TRBJ2-7; v_call: TRBV4-1; d_call: NA; cdr3_nt: TGCGCCAGCAGCCCACTCCAGGGACGTGATTGGTACGAGCAGTACTTC; cdr3_aa: CASSPLQGRDWYEQYF
clone_size: NA; cdr3_length: 15; j_call: TRBJ2-3; v_call: TRBV28; d_call: NA; cdr3_nt: TGTGCCAGCAGTCCCCGCGGGGCTAGCACAGATACGCAGTATTTT; cdr3_aa: CASSPRGASTDTQYF
clone_size: NA; cdr3_length: 13; j_call: TRBJ2-5; v_call: TRBV20-1; d_call: NA; cdr3_nt: TGCAGTGCTAGAGACCCTTTTGTGGGGACCCAGTACTTC; cdr3_aa: CSARDPFVGTQYF
clone_size: NA; cdr3_length: 15; j_call: TRBJ2-5; v_call: TRBV20-1; d_call: NA; cdr3_nt: TGCAGTGCTCCAAGGCGAGACAGGATTCAAGAGACCCAGTACTTC; cdr3_aa: CSAPRRDRIQETQYF
clone_size: few; cdr3_length: 14; j_call: TRBJ1-1; v_call: TRBV11-2; d_call: NA; cdr3_nt: TGTGCCAGCAGCTTAGATCGCCGTCCCTCTGAAGCTTTCTTT; cdr3_aa: CASSLDRRPSEAFF
clone_size: few; cdr3_length: 14; j_call: TRBJ2-3; v_call: TRBV5-1; d_call: NA; cdr3_nt: TGCGCCAGCAGCCGGGCGGATTCCACAGATACGCAGTATTTT; cdr3_aa: CASSRADSTDTQYF
clone_size: NA; cdr3_length: 15; j_call: TRBJ2-1; v_call: TRBV7-9; d_call: TRBD1; cdr3_nt: TGTGCCAGCAGGCCGGGACAGGGGGGTAACAATGAGCAGTTCTTC; cdr3_aa: CASRPGQGGNNEQFF
clone_size: few; cdr3_length: 12; j_call: TRBJ2-5; v_call: TRBV29-1; d_call: TRBD1; cdr3_nt: TGCAGCGCCGACAGGGTTGGGGAGACCCAGTACTTC; cdr3_aa: CSADRVGETQYF
clone_size: few; cdr3_length: 15; j_call: TRBJ2-1; v_call: TRBV7-3; d_call: NA; cdr3_nt: TGTGCCAGCAGCTTAGCGTTCATGGGGGGCAATGAGCAGTTCTTC; cdr3_aa: CASSLAFMGGNEQFF
clone_size: NA; cdr3_length: 14; j_call: TRBJ1-1; v_call: TRBV6-1; d_call: NA; cdr3_nt: TGTGCCAGCAGGCTTAGCGGGGGGAACACCGAAGCTTTCTTT; cdr3_aa: CASRLSGGNTEAFF
clone_size: NA; cdr3_length: 15; j_call: TRBJ2-1; v_call: TRBV28; d_call: TRBD2; cdr3_nt: TGTGCCAGCACCCCATCAACTAGCGGGAGGAATGAGCAGTTCTTC; cdr3_aa: CASTPSTSGRNEQFF
clone_size: many; cdr3_length: 13; j_call: TRBJ2-3; v_call: TRBV29-1; d_call: NA; cdr3_nt: TGCAGCCTGTGCTTTGGGGGGACAGATACGCAGTATTTT; cdr3_aa: CSLCFGGTDTQYF
clone_size: many; cdr3_length: 12; j_call: TRBJ2-5; v_call: TRBV7-2; d_call: NA; cdr3_nt: TGTGCCAGCAGCGAAGAGAGAGAGACCCAGTACTTC; cdr3_aa: CASSEERETQYF
clone_size: few; cdr3_length: 15; j_call: TRBJ2-5; v_call: TRBV4-1; d_call: NA; cdr3_nt: TGCGCCAGCAGCCAACCAAGGGCCCGAGAGCGGACCCAGTACTTC; cdr3_aa: CASSQPRARERTQYF
clone_size: once; cdr3_length: 14; j_call: TRBJ1-2; v_call: TRBV6-4; d_call: TRBD1; cdr3_nt: TGTGCCAGCAGTGCGACAGGGGGCAGTGATGGCTACACCTTC; cdr3_aa: CASSATGGSDGYTF
clone_size: NA; cdr3_length: 15; j_call: TRBJ1-4; v_call: TRBV5-1; d_call: NA; cdr3_nt: TGCGCCAGCAGCTTCACGACGGACAGAAATGAAAAACTGTTTTTT; cdr3_aa: CASSFTTDRNEKLFF
clone_size: NA; cdr3_length: 14; j_call: TRBJ2-5; v_call: TRBV6-5; d_call: NA; cdr3_nt: TGTGCCAGCAGTTCCAGCTTTACCGCAAGGGACCAGTACTTC; cdr3_aa: CASSSSFTARDQYF
clone_size: NA; cdr3_length: 16; j_call: TRBJ1-2; v_call: TRBV7-3; d_call: TRBD1; cdr3_nt: TGTGCCAGCAGCTTAAAAGCCGGGACAGGGGATAATGGCTACACCTTC; cdr3_aa: CASSLKAGTGDNGYTF
clone_size: few; cdr3_length: 12; j_call: TRBJ2-7; v_call: TRBV20-1; d_call: NA; cdr3_nt: TGCAGTGCTTCCCAGGGGGGCCCCGAGCAGTACTTC; cdr3_aa: CSASQGGPEQYF
clone_size: NA; cdr3_length: 17; j_call: TRBJ2-1; v_call: TRBV20-1; d_call: TRBD2; cdr3_nt: TGCAGTGCTAGAAAACCGGGACTAGCGGGGATTTACAATGAGCAGTTCTTC; cdr3_aa: CSARKPGLAGIYNEQFF
clone_size: few; cdr3_length: 15; j_call: TRBJ2-5; v_call: TRBV7-9; d_call: NA; cdr3_nt: TGTGCCAGCAGCTTAGCGCTTGCCAGTGAAGAGACCCAGTACTTC; cdr3_aa: CASSLALASEETQYF
clone_size: NA; cdr3_length: 16; j_call: TRBJ2-2; v_call: TRBV28; d_call: NA; cdr3_nt: TGTGCCAGCAGTTTGTATTGGGGGGCGTCAAGCGGGGAGCTGTTTTTT; cdr3_aa: CASSLYWGASSGELFF
clone_size: few; cdr3_length: 13; j_call: TRBJ2-7; v_call: TRBV7-8; d_call: TRBD2; cdr3_nt: TGTGCCAGCAGCCATGGGACTAGCGCCGAGCAGTACTTC; cdr3_aa: CASSHGTSAEQYF
clone_size: NA; cdr3_length: 13; j_call: TRBJ1-6; v_call: TRBV27; d_call: NA; cdr3_nt: TGTGCCAGCAGTTCGGGAGGAATTTCACCCCTCCACTTT; cdr3_aa: CASSSGGISPLHF
clone_size: few; cdr3_length: 16; j_call: TRBJ2-6; v_call: TRBV15; d_call: NA; cdr3_nt: TGTGCCACCAGCAGAGTAGTGGTCTCTGGGGCCAACGTCCTGACTTTC; cdr3_aa: CATSRVVVSGANVLTF
clone_size: few; cdr3_length: 13; j_call: TRBJ2-1; v_call: TRBV27; d_call: NA; cdr3_nt: TGTGCCAGCAGTTTATGGGACCACAATGAGCAGTTCTTC; cdr3_aa: CASSLWDHNEQFF
clone_size: few; cdr3_length: 13; j_call: TRBJ2-7; v_call: TRBV5-1; d_call: TRBD2; cdr3_nt: TGCGCCAGCAGCTTTCGCGCTAGCGGTGAGCAGTACTTC; cdr3_aa: CASSFRASGEQYF
clone_size: NA; cdr3_length: 16; j_call: TRBJ2-3; v_call: TRBV27; d_call: TRBD2; cdr3_nt: TGTGCCAGCAGTTTAGCCAGCGGGAGTGTTGGAGATACGCAGTATTTT; cdr3_aa: CASSLASGSVGDTQYF
clone_size: few; cdr3_length: 10; j_call: TRBJ1-2; v_call: TRBV7-2; d_call: NA; cdr3_nt: TGTGCCACCCGTCAGAATGGCTACACCTTC; cdr3_aa: CATRQNGYTF
clone_size: NA; cdr3_length: 15; j_call: TRBJ1-3; v_call: TRBV20-1; d_call: NA; cdr3_nt: TGCAGTGCTAGACTTGGACAGCTCTCTGGAAACACCATATATTTT; cdr3_aa: CSARLGQLSGNTIYF
clone_size: NA; cdr3_length: 12; j_call: TRBJ1-4; v_call: TRBV7-9; d_call: NA; cdr3_nt: TGTGCCAGCAGCCAGAAGAGTGAAAAACTGTTTTTT; cdr3_aa: CASSQKSEKLFF
clone_size: NA; cdr3_length: 14; j_call: TRBJ1-3; v_call: TRBV12-3/TRBV12-4; d_call: NA; cdr3_nt: TGTGCCAGCAGAACCGTAGTGGCTGGAAACACCATATATTTT; cdr3_aa: CASRTVVAGNTIYF
clone_size: NA; cdr3_length: 17; j_call: TRBJ2-3; v_call: TRBV5-1; d_call: TRBD2; cdr3_nt: TGCGCCAGCAGCTCCCTGGAGGCTAGCGGACCCACAGATACGCAGTATTTT; cdr3_aa: CASSSLEASGPTDTQYF
clone_size: NA; cdr3_length: 14; j_call: TRBJ2-3; v_call: TRBV6-2/TRBV6-3; d_call: TRBD2; cdr3_nt: TGTGCCAGCAGGGTTAGCGGGAACTCAGATACGCACTATTTT; cdr3_aa: CASRVSGNSDTHYF
clone_size: few; cdr3_length: 16; j_call: TRBJ1-4; v_call: TRBV5-1; d_call: TRBD1; cdr3_nt: TGCGCCAGCAGCTTGGAAACCGACAGGGATAATGAAAAACTGTTTTTT; cdr3_aa: CASSLETDRDNEKLFF
clone_size: NA; cdr3_length: 9; j_call: TRBJ1-1; v_call: TRBV25-1; d_call: NA; cdr3_nt: TGTGCCAGTTCTCGCTCAGCTTTCTTT; cdr3_aa: CASSRSAFF
clone_size: few; cdr3_length: 18; j_call: TRBJ2-7; v_call: TRBV4-2; d_call: NA; cdr3_nt: TGTGCCAGCAGCCAAGATTATGGGGGCGGGGACAGATCCTACGAGCAGTACTTC; cdr3_aa: CASSQDYGGGDRSYEQYF
clone_size: few; cdr3_length: 16; j_call: TRBJ2-7; v_call: TRBV6-2/TRBV6-3; d_call: TRBD1; cdr3_nt: TGTGCCAGCAGTCCCACGGCCTGGACAGGGCTCTACGAGCAGTACTTC; cdr3_aa: CASSPTAWTGLYEQYF
clone_size: NA; cdr3_length: 13; j_call: TRBJ2-1; v_call: TRBV5-1; d_call: NA; cdr3_nt: TGCGCCAGCAGCTTGTTGGGTAGCAATGAGCAGTTCTTC; cdr3_aa: CASSLLGSNEQFF
clone_size: once; cdr3_length: 14; j_call: TRBJ2-1; v_call: TRBV10-3; d_call: NA; cdr3_nt: TGTGCCATCTGTAGTTACGGGGCAGGGAATGAGCAGTTCTTC; cdr3_aa: CAICSYGAGNEQFF
clone_size: many; cdr3_length: 15; j_call: TRBJ2-3; v_call: TRBV28; d_call: NA; cdr3_nt: TGTGCCAGCAGTTCACCTCCCGCCCTTGCAGATACGCAGTATTTT; cdr3_aa: CASSSPPALADTQYF
clone_size: NA; cdr3_length: 15; j_call: TRBJ2-1; v_call: TRBV14; d_call: NA; cdr3_nt: TGTGCCAGCAGCCGCGTGATGAGCTCCTACAATGAGCAGTTCTTC; cdr3_aa: CASSRVMSSYNEQFF
clone_size: few; cdr3_length: 11; j_call: TRBJ1-1; v_call: TRBV20-1; d_call: NA; cdr3_nt: TGCAGTGCTTCGAAAAACACTGAAGCTTTCTTT; cdr3_aa: CSASKNTEAFF
clone_size: NA; cdr3_length: 15; j_call: TRBJ2-7; v_call: TRBV18; d_call: NA; cdr3_nt: TGTGCCAGCTCACCACGGAGCAGGGGGGCCTGGGAGCAGTACTTC; cdr3_aa: CASSPRSRGAWEQYF
clone_size: few; cdr3_length: 16; j_call: TRBJ2-1; v_call: TRBV7-3; d_call: TRBD2; cdr3_nt: TGTGCCTGCAGCGCAGCCGGGACTAGCGGGAGTTATGAGCAGTTCTTC; cdr3_aa: CACSAAGTSGSYEQFF
clone_size: few; cdr3_length: 13; j_call: TRBJ1-4; v_call: TRBV5-4; d_call: NA; cdr3_nt: TGTGCCAGCAGCTCTGATATTAATGAAAAACTGTTTTTT; cdr3_aa: CASSSDINEKLFF
clone_size: NA; cdr3_length: 13; j_call: TRBJ1-1; v_call: TRBV29-1; d_call: NA; cdr3_nt: TGCAGCGTACAGCAGGTCCAGAACACTGAAGCTTTCTTT; cdr3_aa: CSVQQVQNTEAFF
clone_size: NA; cdr3_length: 14; j_call: TRBJ2-7; v_call: TRBV27; d_call: TRBD1; cdr3_nt: TGTGCCAGCAGACCTGGGGTAACAGGGGCCGAGCAGTACTTC; cdr3_aa: CASRPGVTGAEQYF
clone_size: NA; cdr3_length: 14; j_call: TRBJ2-2; v_call: TRBV6-5; d_call: NA; cdr3_nt: TGTGCCAGCAGTCGCCGAAGGGATGCCGGGGAGCTGTTTTTT; cdr3_aa: CASSRRRDAGELFF
clone_size: NA; cdr3_length: 15; j_call: TRBJ2-7; v_call: TRBV7-2; d_call: TRBD2; cdr3_nt: TGTGCCAGCAGCTTAGGTAGCGGGAGCTCCTACGAGCAGTACTTC; cdr3_aa: CASSLGSGSSYEQYF
clone_size: NA; cdr3_length: 18; j_call: TRBJ1-1; v_call: TRBV7-9; d_call: TRBD1; cdr3_nt: TGTGCCAGCAGCTCGCCTCCCACAGGGGCGAGGATGAACACTGAAGCTTTCTTT; cdr3_aa: CASSSPPTGARMNTEAFF
clone_size: NA; cdr3_length: 14; j_call: TRBJ1-5; v_call: TRBV4-1; d_call: NA; cdr3_nt: TGCGCCAGCAGCGACCTCTTGGCCTCTTTGGCCCAGCATTTT; cdr3_aa: CASSDLLASLAQHF
clone_size: NA; cdr3_length: 15; j_call: TRBJ1-1; v_call: TRBV7-2; d_call: NA; cdr3_nt: TGTGCCAGCAGACGAATGGGTACTGGGCCATTTGAAGCTTTCTTT; cdr3_aa: CASRRMGTGPFEAFF
clone_size: NA; cdr3_length: 14; j_call: TRBJ2-3; v_call: TRBV20-1; d_call: NA; cdr3_nt: TGCAGTGCTAGAGAGGGACGCCCCACAGATACGCAGTATTTT; cdr3_aa: CSAREGRPTDTQYF
clone_size: NA; cdr3_length: 14; j_call: TRBJ2-3; v_call: TRBV10-3; d_call: TRBD1; cdr3_nt: TGTGCCATCAGTGGGGGTACAGGGGAGGATACGCAGTATTTT; cdr3_aa: CAISGGTGEDTQYF